The present T cell receptor beta chain was sequenced within a study of glioma-infiltrating T cells after dendritic cell vaccination. Study findings and constraints: TCR clonality showed no direct relationship with survival.

The sample's time point: after dendritic cell vaccination, including at tumor progression/relapse. No glioblastoma patient carried an isocitrate dehydrogenase mutation. Amplification used 60 V beta primers and 13 J beta primers. Data came from immunoSEQ multiplex PCR; TCRdb stores just in-frame clones and leaves some out. The sample includes 100,000 or so clones, nearly 90% of them seen just once. Details on this clone: The antigen remains unidentified.

The sample in question was blood, obtained after dendritic cell vaccination. The sequence was obtained from a human donor with glioblastoma.

The CDR3: CASSQVRGAGQGVEPQHF. The DNA of the CDR3 is TGCGCCAGCAGCCAAGTAAGGGGCGCTGGACAGGGGGTTGAGCCCCAGCATTTT. The V call is TRBV4-1, the J call TRBJ1-5, with 10 bases lining up with TRBD1. The germline V gene has CDR1 MGHRA and CDR2 YSYEKL. The CDR3 covers 18 residues. The J segment lost 8 bases and the V segment lost 1 base, leaving 14 bases of the junction unmatched.